This T cell receptor beta chain was recovered during a study of T cell responses to AZD1222 COVID-19 vaccine. Study at large: Second-dose timings of about 4 or about 12 weeks were pooled. The study's findings and limits: Donors were largely white British and mainly female; clonal diversity was possibly underestimated.

A remark on this clone: What it binds is not known.

V gave up 6 bases and J gave up 5 bases; unmatched junction bases: 6. This CDR3 comprises 14 residues. CDR1 is MRHNA, CDR2 SNTAGT, per germline. Produced via immunoSEQ multiplex PCR; TCRdb's table is partial and in-frame only. The sample holds 95,000 to 150,000 clones, around 93% seen once. The sequence came from an adult in good health. The chain uses TRBV6-4 and TRBJ1-4; TRBD1 matches 7 bases. The sequenced sample was peripheral blood, obtained on day 0 of AZD1222 vaccination. The CDR3 bases are TGTGCCAGCAGGGGAGACAGGGAGAATGAAAAACTGTTTTTT. It yields the protein CASRGDRENEKLFF.